This is a list of T cell receptor beta chains from one sample in a study of blood T cell repertoires in COVID-19. Sequenced by immunoSEQ multiplex PCR; TCRdb stores in-frame clones only, minus some. In the table there are 130,000 to 150,000 clones, around four fifths of which are singletons. The sample comprised PBMCs or T cells enriched from blood (not recorded which). The receptors come from a woman aged 40 to 50 who had recovered from COVID-19. CDR3s include the opening cysteine and the closing phenylalanine or tryptophan. D genes are given only for firm matches. Size is stated for part of the rows, as once, few or many counts, or as a class when the clone is expanded.

d_call,clone_size,j_call,v_call,cdr3_nt,cdr3_aa
TRBD1,-,TRBJ1-2,TRBV27,TGTGCCAGCAGATCGACAGGGGCCTATGGCTACACCTTC,CASRSTGAYGYTF
TRBD2,-,TRBJ2-2,TRBV7-9,TGTGCCAGCAGTTCACCTAGCGGGAGGAACACCGGGGAGCTGTTTTTT,CASSSPSGRNTGELFF
-,-,TRBJ1-3,TRBV19,TGTGCCAGTAGCCCCAGAGCCGGGACAGGAAACACCATATATTTT,CASSPRAGTGNTIYF
-,-,TRBJ1-5,TRBV18,TGTGCCAGCTCACCAGGGCGCGGCAATCAGCCCCAGCATTTT,CASSPGRGNQPQHF
TRBD2,-,TRBJ2-7,TRBV9,TGTGCCAGCAGCCCCCGGACTAGCGGAACCTACGAGCAGTACTTC,CASSPRTSGTYEQYF
TRBD1,-,TRBJ2-5,TRBV2,TGTGCCAGCAGTGGGGACAGGCAAGAGACCCAGTACTTC,CASSGDRQETQYF
TRBD2,-,TRBJ2-5,TRBV5-1,TGCGCCAGCAGCTTGGAACTAGCGGGAGCTGAGACCCAGTACTTC,CASSLELAGAETQYF
-,-,TRBJ1-3,TRBV6-5,TGTGCCAGCAGCAACATGGGAAACACCATATATTTT,CASSNMGNTIYF
-,-,TRBJ2-1,TRBV29-1,TGCAGCGTTGAAGGGGAGACCCGGGGAGCCTACAATGAGCAGTTCTTC,CSVEGETRGAYNEQFF
-,-,TRBJ2-1,TRBV18,TGTGCCAGCTCACCCGTCGAGGGCCTCCGCAATGAGCAGTTCTTC,CASSPVEGLRNEQFF
-,once,TRBJ2-1,TRBV7-7,TGTGCTAGCAGCTTAGGGGGGGGGCCCCTCTCCTACAATGAGCAGTTCTTC,CASSLGGGPLSYNEQFF
-,-,TRBJ1-1,TRBV2,TGTGCCAGCAGTGATGAGACACCGAACACTGAAGCTTTCTTT,CASSDETPNTEAFF
-,few,TRBJ1-2,TRBV30,TGTGCCTGGAGTGGGCTGACAGTCGCGGGGTACACCTTC,CAWSGLTVAGYTF
TRBD2,-,TRBJ2-2,TRBV29-1,TGCAGCGTTCCGGGACTAGCGGGATCTTCCGTCGGGGAGCTGTTTTTT,CSVPGLAGSSVGELFF
TRBD1,-,TRBJ1-1,TRBV18,TGTGCCAGCTTGGGACAGGGGGCTGATATCGGAGCTTTCTTT,CASLGQGADIGAFF
-,few,TRBJ1-1,TRBV21-1,TGTGCCAGCAGCAAAGGGCCGGGTGGGTACACTGAAGCTTTCTTT,CASSKGPGGYTEAFF
TRBD1,few,TRBJ2-7,TRBV27,TGTGCCAGCAGTCTCGCCTGGACAGGCTCCTACGAGCAGTACTTC,CASSLAWTGSYEQYF
-,-,TRBJ2-1,TRBV12-3/TRBV12-4,TGTGCCAGCAGCCTGGGAGTCGATGAGCAGTTCTTC,CASSLGVDEQFF
-,-,TRBJ2-5,TRBV6-5,TGTGCCAGCAGTTCCGATGCGCTTTTTCAAGAGACCCAGTACTTC,CASSSDALFQETQYF
-,-,TRBJ2-7,TRBV5-1,TGCGCCAGCAGCTTGGCCCAGGGACTCGGCTTCTACGAGCAGTACTTC,CASSLAQGLGFYEQYF
-,-,TRBJ1-1,TRBV2,TGTGCCAGCAAGGGCAGGGGTAACACTGAAGCTTTCTTT,CASKGRGNTEAFF
-,-,TRBJ2-1,TRBV3-1/TRBV3-2,TGTGCCAGCAGCCAACAATACAATGAGCAGTTCTTC,CASSQQYNEQFF
TRBD1,-,TRBJ1-1,TRBV27,TGTGCCAGCAGTTTAGGGGACAGAGTAAACACTGAAGCTTTCTTT,CASSLGDRVNTEAFF
-,-,TRBJ1-4,TRBV11-2,TGTGCCAGCAGCTCCCGGGGGAGCGGTAATGAAAAACTGTTTTTT,CASSSRGSGNEKLFF
TRBD1,-,TRBJ1-1,TRBV12-3/TRBV12-4,TGTGCCAGCCTGAACAACAGGGGCACTGAAGCTTTCTTT,CASLNNRGTEAFF
-,-,TRBJ1-1,TRBV6-5,TGTGCCAGCAATTACCCGCCGGGGGGTACGAACACTGAAGCTTTCTTT,CASNYPPGGTNTEAFF
-,-,TRBJ2-7,TRBV5-1,TGCGCCAGCAGCTTGGCAGCGCAGGGCTACGAGCAGTACTTC,CASSLAAQGYEQYF